These 23 T cell receptor beta chains came from one sample sequenced in a study of spatial heterogeneity in lung cancer (dated by TCRdb to the late 2010s). Libraries were prepared through 5' RACE. Sequencing instrument: NextSeq 500. The public reads were reprocessed in TCRdb via fastp at Q25 and MiXCR, keeping in-frame beta chains. One record per CDR3 amino acid sequence lists the most common genes and DNA. This sample has 82,000 or so distinct CDR3 sequences in its table, and 10% to 15% of those were observed once. The top ten constitute roughly 4.2% of the sample. The intended sense of this specimen's time point label: sample taken at primary tumor resection. TCR sequencing used whole RNA extracted from tumor and nontumor lung tissue, or from cryopreserved PBMC samples, without cell sorting. The input for sequencing was PBMCs, taken at surgery. These receptors all come from a male donor with early-stage non-small cell lung cancer.

The gene calls are TRBV10-3 and TRBJ1-1, with TRBD1 identical over 7 bases. CDR3 length: 14 residues. CDR1 is ENHRY, CDR2 SYGVKD, per germline. With V trimmed by 7 bases and J by 5 bases, 10 bases remained unmatched. The CDR3 loop is CAIKLQGDGTEAFF. In DNA, the CDR3 is TGTGCCATCAAACTGCAGGGGGATGGGACTGAAGCTTTCTTT.

This clonotype was seen more than once but under ten times. This chain uses TRBV2 with TRBJ2-3; D is perhaps TRBD1 (6 bases). The CDR3 loop spans 14 amino acids. Trimming removed 4 bases from V and 2 bases from J, with 10 bases in between. Germline V gene lookup returns CDR1 SNHLY and CDR2 FYNNEI. CDR3 amino acids: CASSVEGDTDTQYF. The CDR3, as DNA: TGTGCCAGCAGTGTCGAGGGGGACACAGATACGCAGTATTTT.

The rearrangement links TRBV7-3 to TRBJ1-2, with a possible D match to TRBD1 (6 bases). In germline, CDR1 is SGHTA, CDR2 FQGTGA. CDR3 size: 13 residues. With 5 bases removed from V and 6 bases from J, the gap between germline ends came to 13 bases. CDR3 in amino acids: CASSPFPGDGYTF. In nucleotides, the CDR3 is TGTGCCAGCAGCCCATTTCCAGGGGATGGCTACACCTTC.

This clonotype was counted at least ten times. This chain uses TRBV5-6 with TRBJ1-2; D is uncertain. Per the germline V gene, CDR1 is SGHDT and CDR2 is YYEEEE. The CDR3 covers 13 residues. V dropped 0 bases and J dropped 4 bases, with 7 bases sitting between them. CDR3 sequence: CASSLDVGYGYTF. In DNA, the CDR3 is TGTGCCAGCAGCTTGGACGTAGGCTATGGCTACACCTTC.

This clonotype has just a few counts. The chain has TRBV20-1 and TRBJ2-7; 8 nucleotides match TRBD1. The CDR3 covers 14 residues. The ends lost 3 bases at V and 4 bases at J; junction bases unmatched: 8. Germline CDR1 reads DFQATT; CDR2 reads SNEGSKA (reference sequence). The CDR3 DNA follows: TGCAGTGCTAGTGGGACAGGTACAGGATACGAGCAGTACTTC. This translates into CSASGTGTGYEQYF.

This chain links TRBV11-2 with TRBJ2-1, with D unclear. Germline CDR1 SGHAT, CDR2 FQNNGV. CDR3 size: 11 residues. Deletions cut 2 bases from V and 8 bases from J, with 4 bases between. The CDR3 sequence is CASSLFDEQFF. In DNA form, the CDR3 reads TGTGCCAGCAGCTTATTCGATGAGCAGTTCTTC.

This clonotype was counted at least ten times. The rearrangement uses TRBV6-2 or TRBV6-3 and TRBJ2-2; the D call may be TRBD1 or TRBD2 (5 bases each). Germline V gives CDR1 MNHEY, CDR2 SVGEGT. Between the trimmed V and J ends, which lost 6 bases and 6 bases, there was a span of 8 bases. The CDR3 consists of 12 residues. The DNA for the CDR3 is TGTGCCAGCAGCCAGGGACCCGGGGAGCTGTTTTTT. Translating it yields CASSQGPGELFF.

The sample holds a few counts of this clonotype. The V gene is TRBV20-1, the J gene TRBJ2-1; TRBD2 might be the D (5 bases). This CDR3 region has 12 residues. Germline values: CDR1 DFQATT, CDR2 SNEGSKA (reference sequence). V was clipped by 6 bases and J by 9 bases, with 15 bases between them. CDR3 region: CSAPLAGGEQFF. Here the CDR3 DNA reads TGCAGTGCCCCCCTGGCGGGTGGTGAGCAGTTCTTC.

This clonotype was counted ten times or more. The CDR3 coding sequence is TGTGCCAGCATCCCAAGTAGCGGGAGCATTTCTGGGGCCAACGTCCTGACTTTC. This translates into CASIPSSGSISGANVLTF. This chain connects TRBV7-2 to TRBJ2-6, with 9 bases matching TRBD2. Germline CDR1 SGHTA, CDR2 FQGNSA. V shed 7 bases, J shed 1 base, and the junction held 11 bases outside the gene matches. The CDR3 length is 18 residues. Complete variable domain (other parts from reference TRBV7-2 and TRBJ2-6): GAGVSQSPSNKVTEKGKDVELRCDPISGHTALYWYRQSLGQGLEFLIYFQGNSAPDKSGLPSDRFSAERTGGSVSTLTIQRTQQEDSAVYLCASIPSSGSISGANVLTFGAGSRLTVL.

By proportion, this clonotype is medium-sized. The gene calls are TRBV12-5 and TRBJ2-1; no firm D call. V dropped 9 bases and J dropped 9 bases, with 12 bases sitting between them. The CDR3 is made up of 11 amino acids. Germline CDR1 reads LGHNT; CDR2 reads FRNRAP. CDR3 in DNA: TGTGCTAGCGCGCTAAGTCCTGAGCAGTTCTTC. Translation gives CASALSPEQFF.

The table lists this clonotype with a few counts. This chain joins TRBV19 and TRBJ2-1; D is perhaps TRBD1 or TRBD2 (6 bases each). Trimming shortened V by 7 bases and J by 7 bases, and 17 bases separated the two germline ends. The CDR3 length is 14 residues. Germline CDR1 LNHDA, CDR2 SQIVND (reference sequence). The CDR3 loop reads CASKFKGGRNEQFF. CDR3 coding DNA: TGTGCCAGTAAATTCAAAGGGGGGAGAAATGAGCAGTTCTTC.

A few counts support this clonotype. The chain links TRBV12-5 to TRBJ2-1, with D perhaps matching TRBD1 (6 bases). The CDR3 runs to 14 residues. Germline V gene data show CDR1 as LGHNT and CDR2 as FRNRAP. V lost 7 bases and J lost 0, with 10 bases in between. The CDR3 here is CASATGNSYNEQFF. As DNA, the CDR3 is TGTGCTAGTGCCACAGGGAACTCCTACAATGAGCAGTTCTTC.

This clonotype was counted ten times or more. This chain joins TRBV6-5 and TRBJ2-7, with 7 nucleotides matching TRBD1. The CDR3 length is 14 residues. Germline assignment: CDR1 MNHEY and CDR2 SVGAGI. V shed 5 bases and J 4 bases; nucleotides not matched to a gene: 8. The CDR3 loop is CASSIDRDGYEQYF. CDR3 nucleotide sequence: TGTGCCAGCAGTATTGACAGGGATGGGTACGAGCAGTACTTC.

This clonotype was observed at least ten times. J is TRBJ1-5 and V is TRBV19; D gene unclear. Germline V gene data show CDR1 as LNHDA and CDR2 as SQIVND (reference sequence). Trimming left V 7 bases short and J 1 base short, with 14 bases between. CDR3 size: 15 residues. The CDR3, as DNA: TGTGCCAGTACCGCTACAAAAGGGAGCAATCAGCCCCAGCATTTT. Protein sequence: CASTATKGSNQPQHF. The complete variable domain, with remaining parts taken from reference TRBV19 and TRBJ1-5, reads DGGITQSPKYLFRKEGQNVTLSCEQNLNHDAMYWYRQDPGQGLRLIYYSQIVNDFQKGDIAEGYSVSREKKESFPLTVTSAQKNPTAFYLCASTATKGSNQPQHFGDGTRLSIL.

There are many counts of this clonotype. The chain combines TRBV6-2 or TRBV6-3 with TRBJ1-4; no clear D. CDR3 length: 14 amino acids. CDR1 MNHEY and CDR2 SVGEGT come from the germline V gene. Trimming took off 3 bases at V and 3 bases at J, with 8 bases between the two ends. CDR3 region: CASSYSDANEKLFF. For the CDR3, the DNA is TGTGCCAGCAGTTATAGCGACGCTAATGAAAAACTGTTTTTT.

This clonotype appeared a few times. The V call is TRBV7-2, the J call TRBJ1-2, with 7 nucleotides matching TRBD1. The CDR3 has 14 residues. Looked up from germline, CDR1 is SGHTA and CDR2 is FQGNSA. J was trimmed by 4 bases and V by 5 bases; bases with no gene match: 7. CDR3 sequence (DNA): TGTGCCAGCAGCCCGCGGACAGGCGGCTATGGCTACACCTTC. Its translation: CASSPRTGGYGYTF.

This clonotype was observed a handful of times. This chain links TRBV20-1 with TRBJ2-7; 7 bases fit TRBD1. The CDR3 sequence is 14 residues long. V was pared by 4 bases and J by 5 bases, with 11 bases of the junction left unmatched. Germline V gene lookup returns CDR1 DFQATT and CDR2 SNEGSKA (reference sequence). In nucleotides, the CDR3 is TGCAGTGCTAAAACAGGGGCCGGCAGCCACGAGCAGTACTTC. Protein product: CSAKTGAGSHEQYF.

The table lists this clonotype with many counts. This rearrangement joins TRBV2 to TRBJ1-2; a weak D match, TRBD1 (5 bases). V lost 1 base, J lost 1 base, and 10 bases lay in between. CDR1 and CDR2 (germline): SNHLY, FYNNEI. The CDR3 extends over 15 amino acids. The CDR3 coding sequence is TGTGCCAGCAGTGAAGGGGGGACCGGTAACTATGGCTACACCTTC. Translating gives CASSEGGTGNYGYTF.

This clonotype was detected only a few times. In DNA form, the CDR3 reads TGCAGTGCTCCGGGACGCCCGGCAGATTCACCCCTCCACTTT. Protein product: CSAPGRPADSPLHF. The chain employs TRBV20-1 and TRBJ1-6; tentatively, D is TRBD1 (5 bases). CDR3 length: 14 residues. CDR1 DFQATT and CDR2 SNEGSKA come from the germline V gene (reference sequence). Trimming took off 5 bases at V and 8 bases at J, with 16 bases between the two ends.

This clonotype was observed a handful of times. This chain connects TRBV6-5 to TRBJ2-7; 8 bases agree with TRBD1. This CDR3 region has 14 residues. V was clipped by 0 bases and J by 2 bases; unmatched bases: 0. Germline V lookup: CDR1 MNHEY, CDR2 SVGAGI. CDR3 loop: CASSYSDRAYEQYF. In nucleotides, the CDR3 is TGTGCCAGCAGTTACTCGGACAGGGCCTACGAGCAGTACTTC.

The rearrangement uses TRBV2 and TRBJ2-5; the D gene is possibly TRBD2 (5 bases). Trimming shortened V by 7 bases and J by 4 bases, and 13 bases separated the two germline ends. This CDR3 has 13 amino acids. Germline CDR1 reads SNHLY; CDR2 reads FYNNEI. CDR3 sequence reads: CASTPGSRETQYF. In DNA form, the CDR3 reads TGTGCCAGCACGCCGGGATCCCGAGAGACCCAGTACTTC.

This clonotype was counted once. Being one base from a much bigger clone, this may be a read error. The conserved phenylalanine or tryptophan normally closing the CDR3 is absent here, so this likely arose from a read error. The rearrangement uses TRBV18 and TRBJ2-5; D may be TRBD1 (6 bases). The CDR3 consists of 13 residues. Trimming stripped 5 bases from V and 2 bases from J, with 9 bases between. Germline assignment: CDR1 KGHSH and CDR2 LQKENI. In nucleotides, the CDR3 is TGTGCCAGCTCATCCGGACAGCAAGAGACCCAGTACCTC. Translated, it gives CASSSGQQETQYL.

This clonotype was counted between two and nine times. V usage is TRBV11-2 and J usage is TRBJ2-1; tentatively, D is TRBD2 (6 bases). The CDR3 length is 13 residues. Trimming stripped 5 bases from V and 8 bases from J, with 13 bases between. CDR1 is SGHAT, CDR2 FQNNGV, per germline. CDR3 loop: CASSPGTADEQFF. CDR3 DNA sequence: TGTGCCAGCAGCCCAGGGACTGCGGATGAGCAGTTCTTC.